This T cell receptor beta chain came from a study of cytomegalovirus exposure and HLA in healthy donors. A remark on this clone: The target antigen is unknown.

The study, taken as a whole, reports: Across donors, sequencing depth was assumed by presence/absence analyses to be roughly uniform. High sensitivity and specificity were reportedly achieved when the classifier diagnosed cytomegalovirus status.

The germline V gene encodes CDR1 SGHRS and CDR2 YFSETQ. CDR3 length: 14 residues. V was shortened by 2 bases and J by 1 base, with 10 bases between the two germline ends. Amplification used 60 Vbeta primers and 13 Jbeta primers. This table comes from immunoSEQ multiplex PCR, and its TCRdb copy is limited to in-frame clones, with some not included. The record lists fewer than 150,000 clones, of which the ten most abundant hold just under 2%. The chain couples TRBV5-1 to TRBJ2-7; possible D gene TRBD1, 6 bases. The receptor comes from a woman aged 60 to 75 in good health and CMV-seronegative. Material: PBMCs. DNA for the CDR3: TGCGCCAGCAGCTTTGGGGACAAGTCCTACGAGCAGTACTTC. Translating it yields CASSFGDKSYEQYF.